The 27 T cell receptor beta chains in this list originate from one sample, sequenced in a study of T cells in Graves' hyperthyroidism and ophthalmopathy (dated by TCRdb to the late 2010s). Library prep was done by multiplex PCR. Instrument on record: Illumina HiSeq 2000. The TCR beta CDR3 regions were amplified from RNA transcripts. The TCR CDR3 was subjected to a first round of RT-PCR using the HTBI primer set and the Qiagen OneStep RT-PCR kit. Through fastp at Q25 and MiXCR, TCRdb rebuilt clones from the public reads, retaining in-frame beta chains. Rows merge per CDR3 protein into single entries with the most common DNA and genes. The sample contains hundreds of thousands of distinct CDR3 sequences, 35% of them found a single time. The ten largest clones add up to less than 40% of the sample. The sample comprised blood. The receptors here all came from a woman aged 40 to 55 with Graves' hyperthyroidism.

This clonotype was counted once. A much larger clone is a single base away; this may be a read error. The chain joins TRBV20-1 to TRBJ1-2; TRBD1 is a possible D gene (6 bases). The CDR3 totals 12 residues. Germline V gives CDR1 DFQATT, CDR2 SNEGSKA (reference sequence). The CDR3 region has the DNA TGCGGTGCTAGAGCTGGCAGGGGCGGCTACACCTTC. Protein: CGARAGRGGYTF.

This clonotype was counted a few times. CDR3 amino acids: CSVEDPRGHTQYF. The DNA for the CDR3 is TGCAGCGTTGAAGATCCCAGGGGACATACGCAGTATTTT. V gene TRBV29-1 combines with J gene TRBJ2-3; tentative D call: TRBD1 (6 bases). The germline V and J ends were trimmed by 0 bases and 7 bases, with 11 bases remaining between them. The CDR3 runs to 13 residues. Per the germline V gene, CDR1 is SQVTM and CDR2 is ANQGSEA.

Regarding this clonotype: Since a much larger clone is just one base distant, this may be a read error. The V and J genes are TRBV6-5 and TRBJ2-2, with D possibly being TRBD2 (5 bases). CDR3 length equals 11 residues. CDR1 and CDR2 (germline): MNHEY, SVGAGI. The CDR3 spells CASRDFGKLFF. In DNA, the CDR3 is TGTGCCAGCCGTGATTTCGGGAAGCTGTTTTTT.

This clonotype was seen only a few times. The chain combines TRBV3-1 with TRBJ1-2, with TRBD1 matching over 7 bases. Trimming removed 4 bases from V and 3 bases from J; junction bases left unmatched: 8. The germline V gene has CDR1 LGHDT and CDR2 YNNKEL (reference sequence). This CDR3 spans 15 amino acids. CDR3 in DNA: TGTGCCAGCAGCCCTATTTTAACAGGGGACTATGGCTACACCTTC. Its translation is CASSPILTGDYGYTF.

This clonotype was found a few times. The chain recombines TRBV6-5 with TRBJ1-3; D ambiguous. Germline V lookup: CDR1 MNHEY, CDR2 SVGAGI. The CDR3 length is 15 residues. Trimming removed 2 bases from V and 2 bases from J, with 10 bases in between. The CDR3 region has the DNA TGTGCCAGCAGTTACACGGGCTTCACTGGAAACACCATATATTTT. This codes for CASSYTGFTGNTIYF.

In its sample, this clonotype was seen many times. The rearrangement joins TRBV29-1 to TRBJ2-7; weak D call: TRBD1 (5 bases). CDR1 and CDR2 (germline): SQVTM, ANQGSEA. V was clipped by 1 base and J by 7 bases, with 11 bases between them. CDR3 length: 12 amino acids. CDR3 in DNA: TGCAGCGTTGAAGGGCAGGGCGAAGAGCAGTACTTC. Translating it yields CSVEGQGEEQYF.

CDR3 DNA: TGTGCCAGCAGCCCCGGGACAGGGGTACATTTT. Translation: CASSPGTGVHF. This chain links TRBV2 with TRBJ1-5; 10 bases map to TRBD1. The germline gives CDR1 SNHLY, CDR2 FYNNEI. The length of the CDR3 is 11 residues. V was clipped by 6 bases and J by 16 bases; unmatched bases: 6.

This clonotype was seen at least ten times. CDR3 protein: CASSVARGTEAFF. The CDR3 DNA reads TGTGCCAGCAGCGTAGCTCGGGGGACTGAAGCTTTCTTT. V is TRBV9 and J is TRBJ1-1; possibly TRBD1 for D (5 bases). The ends were cut back, 0 bases at V and 5 bases at J, with 8 bases in the middle. This CDR3 contains 13 residues. Looked up from germline, CDR1 is SGDLS and CDR2 is YYNGEE.

This chain connects TRBV2 to TRBJ2-7; D is perhaps TRBD1 (5 bases). Trimming took 5 bases from V and 0 from J, leaving 14 bases between them. The CDR3 sequence is 15 residues long. Germline-derived CDR1 and CDR2 are SNHLY and FYNNEI. The CDR3 bases are TGTGCCAGCAGTTTAAGGACAACAGCCTCCTACGAGCAGTACTTC. Protein sequence: CASSLRTTASYEQYF.

The chain links TRBV19 to TRBJ2-6; 7 bases are a match to TRBD1. The germline V gene encodes CDR1 LNHDA and CDR2 SQIVND (reference sequence). The CDR3 is 16 residues long. V dropped 6 bases and J dropped 4; count of bases not matched to a gene: 9. The CDR3 DNA follows: TGTGCCAGTAGAACCCTACAGGGGAGAGGGGCCAACGTCCTGACTTTC. It translates to CASRTLQGRGANVLTF.

DNA for the CDR3: TGTGCCAGCCTACTGAGGACTGAAGCTTTCTTT. Translated, it gives CASLLRTEAFF. The chain combines TRBV19 with TRBJ1-1; D gene unclear. Trimming removed 9 bases at V and 5 bases at J, with 10 bases between. Germline loops: CDR1 LNHDA, CDR2 SQIVND (reference sequence). CDR3 length: 11 amino acids.

The CDR3 bases are TGTGCCAGCAGTTTGGATCCGCTGAATGAAAAACTGTTTTTT. Translation: CASSLDPLNEKLFF. This chain connects TRBV6-2 or TRBV6-3 to TRBJ1-4; no definite D call. Germline V gene data show CDR1 as MNHEY and CDR2 as SVGEGT. The CDR3 sequence is 14 residues long. With 4 bases removed from V and 5 bases from J, the gap between germline ends came to 11 bases.

This clonotype was observed a few times. The chain uses TRBV12-3 or TRBV12-4 and TRBJ1-6, with D perhaps matching TRBD1 (6 bases). The V and J ends lost 2 bases and 8 bases respectively, with 13 bases between them. This CDR3 region has 15 residues. The CDR3 protein is CASSLTWGADSPLHF. The DNA of the CDR3 is TGTGCCAGCAGTTTAACGTGGGGGGCGGATTCACCCCTCCACTTT.

This chain uses TRBV19 with TRBJ1-6; 8 bases are a match to TRBD1. The CDR3 consists of 13 residues. CDR1 LNHDA and CDR2 SQIVND come from the germline V gene (reference sequence). V shed 6 bases, J shed 9 bases, and the junction held 4 bases outside the gene matches. CDR3 DNA sequence: TGTGCCAGTAGGAAACAGGGGGGTTCACCCCTCCACTTT. Translation: CASRKQGGSPLHF. Full variable domain (missing parts from reference TRBV19 and TRBJ1-6): DGGITQSPKYLFRKEGQNVTLSCEQNLNHDAMYWYRQDPGQGLRLIYYSQIVNDFQKGDIAEGYSVSREKKESFPLTVTSAQKNPTAFYLCASRKQGGSPLHFGNGTRLTVT.

This clonotype was counted ten times or more. V usage is TRBV11-2 and J usage is TRBJ1-2, with 8 bases aligning to TRBD1. V was clipped by 7 bases and J by 4 bases; unmatched bases: 8. Germline CDR1 SGHAT, CDR2 FQNNGV. The CDR3 contains 14 residues. CDR3: CASTPGQVVYGYTF. CDR3 bases: TGTGCCAGCACCCCGGGACAGGTCGTCTATGGCTACACCTTC.

Comment on this clonotype: One end of the junction is discordant with germline, which a read error may explain. The gene calls are TRBV7-3 and TRBJ2-7, with D possibly matching TRBD2 (5 bases). The CDR3 is 13 amino acids. In germline, CDR1 is SGHTA, CDR2 FQGTGA. In DNA form, the CDR3 reads TGCGCCAGCAGTGAGGGTCTCCCCTACGAGCAGTACTTC. Translated: CASSEGLPYEQYF. The whole variable domain, remainder taken from reference TRBV7-3 and TRBJ2-7, is GAGVSQTPSNKVTEKGKYVELRCDPISGHTALYWYRQSLGQGPEFLIYFQGTGAADDSGLPNDRFFAVRPEGSVSTLKIQRTERGDSAVYLCASSEGLPYEQYFGPGTRLTVT.

This chain uses TRBV7-2 with TRBJ1-5, with D hard to call. Germline CDR1 reads SGHTA; CDR2 reads FQGNSA. V was pared by 3 bases and J by 7 bases, with 16 bases between. This CDR3 has 15 residues. CDR3 protein: CASSLVLGFGQPQHF. As DNA, the CDR3 is TGTGCCAGCAGCTTGGTCCTTGGCTTCGGACAGCCCCAGCATTTT.

At least ten counts were recorded for this clonotype. The rearrangement joins TRBV7-6 to TRBJ2-2; D not certain. Germline loops: CDR1 SGHVS, CDR2 FNYEAQ. Trimming cost V 0 bases and J 5 bases, with 7 bases left between them. The CDR3 totals 14 residues. In DNA, the CDR3 is TGTGCCAGCAGCTTAGCGAGTAAAACCGGGGAGCTGTTTTTT. Its translation is CASSLASKTGELFF.

This clonotype showed up many times. This sequence joins TRBV12-3 or TRBV12-4 and TRBJ1-1; D is unclear. The length of the CDR3 is 12 residues. Trimming stripped 1 base from V and 8 bases from J, with 8 bases between. The CDR3 spells CASSLVAGEAFF. The CDR3 DNA is TGTGCCAGCAGTTTAGTTGCGGGGGAAGCTTTCTTT.

The chain uses TRBV20-1 and TRBJ2-3; D gene uncertain. This CDR3 comprises 13 residues. The germline gives CDR1 DFQATT, CDR2 SNEGSKA (reference sequence). Trimming took 7 bases from V and 6 from J, leaving 17 bases between them. The CDR3 nucleotides are TGCAGTGTCCCTTGGCGGTTCGGGGATACGCAGTATTTT. This translates into CSVPWRFGDTQYF.

V gene TRBV7-6 combines with J gene TRBJ2-7; TRBD2 agrees at 13 bases. Germline lookup yields CDR1 SGHVS and CDR2 FNYEAQ. With V trimmed by 1 base and J by 1 base, 4 bases remained unmatched. This CDR3 comprises 17 residues. The CDR3: CASSLDRGLAGSYEQYF. The DNA of the CDR3 is TGTGCCAGCAGCTTAGATCGGGGACTAGCGGGGTCCTACGAGCAGTACTTC.

This chain links TRBV6-1 with TRBJ2-5, with TRBD2 identical over 15 bases. The germline V gene has CDR1 MNHNS and CDR2 SASEGT. The CDR3 has 17 residues. The J segment lost 3 bases and the V segment lost 8 bases, leaving 10 bases of the junction unmatched. The CDR3 DNA sequence: TGTGCCAGCGCAGGACTAGCGGGAGGGCCAGGCGAAGAGACCCAGTACTTC. Translation gives CASAGLAGGPGEETQYF.

The chain recombines TRBV9 with TRBJ1-2, with D unclear. The CDR3 has 15 amino acids. Germline V lookup: CDR1 SGDLS, CDR2 YYNGEE. V lost 3 bases to trimming and J lost 8 bases, with 20 bases between them. The CDR3 loop is CASSEDSGHQRGYTF. The CDR3 DNA follows: TGTGCCAGCAGCGAAGACTCGGGTCACCAGCGCGGCTACACCTTC.

This sequence joins TRBV27 and TRBJ2-5; TRBD1 agrees at 7 bases. Germline loops: CDR1 MNHEY, CDR2 SMNVEV (reference sequence). V lost 3 bases and J lost 5; bases outside the gene matches: 6. This CDR3 spans 14 amino acids. The CDR3 loop is CASSFEGAVETQYF. The CDR3 region has the DNA TGTGCCAGCAGTTTTGAGGGGGCGGTTGAGACCCAGTACTTC.

The chain joins TRBV7-6 to TRBJ1-6, with D tentatively TRBD1 (6 bases). Germline V gene sequence: CDR1 SGHVS, CDR2 FNYEAQ. Trimming pared 2 bases from V and 9 bases from J, leaving 14 bases between. The CDR3 totals 15 residues. In DNA form, the CDR3 reads TGTGCCAGCAGCTTAATCGGGGACAAGGGTTCACCCCTCCACTTT. It translates to CASSLIGDKGSPLHF.

This sequence joins TRBV12-3 or TRBV12-4 and TRBJ1-6; D remains unclear. The CDR3 consists of 14 residues. V was cut by 8 bases and J by 7 bases, with 15 bases left in between. CDR3 in amino acids: CASGNEQKNSPLHF. CDR3 bases: TGTGCCAGCGGAAACGAACAGAAGAATTCACCCCTCCACTTT.

Remarks on this clonotype: A junction boundary mismatches the germline segment, possibly from a read error. V gene TRBV5-5 combines with J gene TRBJ1-2; the D is unclear. The CDR3 runs to 14 residues. From germline, CDR1 is SGHKS and CDR2 YYEKEE (reference sequence). For the CDR3, the DNA is TGCGCCAGCAGCCAAGTAGCAGGCGACTATGGCTACACCTTC. Translation gives CASSQVAGDYGYTF.